The 17 T cell receptor beta chains presented below share a single source sample, sequenced in a study of blood T cell repertoires in COVID-19. TCRdb's table, derived via immunoSEQ multiplex PCR, lists solely in-frame clones and lacks some. The top ten hold around 5.2% of the sample, which has 87,000 or so clones, around 84% seen once. Sequences were obtained from peripheral blood. The receptors stem from a middle-aged man with acute or convalescent COVID-19.

In its sample, this clone was seen once. This rearrangement joins TRBV14 to TRBJ1-2, with D maybe TRBD1 (5 bases). The CDR3 is 14 residues long. In germline, CDR1 is SGHDN, CDR2 FVKESK. The germline V and J ends were trimmed by 6 bases and 4 bases, with 15 bases remaining between them. The CDR3 sequence: CASSPDTPGYGYTF. The CDR3 bases are TGTGCCAGCAGTCCGGACACTCCGGGCTATGGCTACACCTTC.

The sample holds a few counts of this clone. This sequence joins TRBV10-3 and TRBJ1-1; TRBD1 matches at 9 bases. With 4 bases clipped from V and 0 bases from J, the junction kept 3 bases outside the gene matches. In germline, CDR1 is ENHRY, CDR2 SYGVKD. The CDR3 is made up of 15 amino acids. CDR3 coding DNA: TGTGCCATCAGTGGTGGGGACAGGGTGAACACTGAAGCTTTCTTT. Amino acids: CAISGGDRVNTEAFF.

This clone has a single count. The chain has TRBV27 and TRBJ2-1, with D uncertain. The V and J ends lost 5 bases and 5 bases respectively, with 19 bases between them. Germline V gene sequence: CDR1 MNHEY, CDR2 SMNVEV (reference sequence). This CDR3 contains 16 residues. The CDR3 reads CASSLPTGPGNNEQFF. In nucleotides, the CDR3 is TGTGCCAGCAGTCTACCGACCGGCCCAGGTAACAATGAGCAGTTCTTC.

The CDR3 DNA is TGTGCCAGTAGTACTCAGGGGTCTGGCTACACCTTC. Translation gives CASSTQGSGYTF. V is TRBV19 and J is TRBJ1-2; D is possibly TRBD1 (6 bases). Germline CDR1 and CDR2: LNHDA and SQIVND (reference sequence). The CDR3 length is 12 residues. V shed 4 bases and J shed 7 bases, with 10 bases lying between them.

The V and J genes are TRBV11-3 and TRBJ1-1; D gene ambiguous. The CDR3 runs 13 residues. Per the germline V gene, CDR1 is SGHNT and CDR2 is YENEEA. Trimming stripped 1 base from V and 7 bases from J, with 10 bases between. The CDR3 sequence: CASSLVPGGEAFF. CDR3 nucleotide sequence: TGTGCCAGCAGCTTAGTCCCCGGTGGTGAAGCTTTCTTT.

The chain uses TRBV20-1 and TRBJ2-1; D possibly corresponds to TRBD2 (5 bases). The CDR3 runs 16 residues. The V gene lost 3 bases and the J gene lost 0 bases, with 15 bases spanning the gap. CDR1 and CDR2 from the germline V gene are DFQATT and SNEGSKA (reference sequence). The CDR3: CSASTLSGSSYNEQFF. The DNA of the CDR3 is TGCAGTGCTAGTACCTTAAGCGGCAGCTCCTACAATGAGCAGTTCTTC.

The rearrangement joins TRBV6-5 to TRBJ2-2, with D possibly TRBD2 on 5 matching bases. Germline assignment: CDR1 MNHEY and CDR2 SVGAGI. Trimming removed 4 bases at V and 2 bases at J, with 11 bases between. The CDR3 extends over 15 amino acids. As DNA, the CDR3 is TGTGCCAGCAGTTCAATGGGGAGAAACACCGGGGAGCTGTTTTTT. Its translation: CASSSMGRNTGELFF.

The chain joins TRBV20-1 to TRBJ1-3; D is unclear. V was trimmed by 3 bases and J by 1 base, leaving 7 bases between them. This CDR3 contains 13 residues. Germline CDR1 and CDR2: DFQATT and SNEGSKA (reference sequence). The CDR3 is CSASLTSGNTIYF. CDR3 DNA: TGCAGTGCTAGTTTGACTTCTGGAAACACCATATATTTT.

This clone turned up a few times. This chain joins TRBV7-8 and TRBJ2-7; D gene unclear. The CDR3 length is 13 residues. CDR1 and CDR2 from the germline V gene are SGHVS and FQNEAQ. The V end lost 1 base, the J end lost 9 bases, and 13 bases lay between the germline ends. CDR3 sequence reads: CASSLVNTDGQYF. The CDR3 DNA sequence: TGTGCCAGCAGCTTAGTAAATACAGATGGGCAGTACTTC.

The V and J genes are TRBV2 and TRBJ2-7; weak D call: TRBD2 (5 bases). CDR3 size: 14 residues. Trimming shortened V by 0 bases and J by 7 bases, and 13 bases separated the two germline ends. Looked up from germline, CDR1 is SNHLY and CDR2 is FYNNEI. The CDR3 region is CASSEAESPGEQYF. CDR3 nucleotides: TGTGCCAGCAGTGAAGCGGAATCTCCGGGGGAGCAGTACTTC.

The chain has TRBV5-1 and TRBJ2-7; tentatively, D is TRBD2 (5 bases). Germline V CDR1 and CDR2: SGHRS, YFSETQ. V dropped 4 bases and J dropped 2 bases, with 13 bases sitting between them. This CDR3 contains 14 residues. CDR3 sequence: CASSEGPPAYEQYF. The CDR3 nucleotides read TGCGCCAGCAGCGAGGGTCCACCCGCCTACGAGCAGTACTTC.

To note about this clone: Other DNA sequences of this sample code for an identical CDR3. The chain uses TRBV11-3 and TRBJ2-3; D unresolved. Germline assignment: CDR1 SGHNT and CDR2 YENEEA. The CDR3 has 13 residues. Trimming stripped 5 bases from V and 0 bases from J, with 6 bases between. DNA of the CDR3: TGTGCCAGCAGCCCCACTAGCACAGATACGCAGTATTTT. Protein product: CASSPTSTDTQYF. The variable domain in full, with the rest retrieved from reference TRBV11-3 and TRBJ2-3, is EAGVVQSPRYKIIEKKQPVAFWCNPISGHNTLYWYLQNLGQGPELLIRYENEEAVDDSQLPKDRFSAERLKGVDSTLKIQPAELGDSAVYLCASSPTSTDTQYFGPGTRLTVL.

The chain carries TRBV9 and TRBJ1-2; 8 nucleotides line up with TRBD1. The junction had 15 bases not matched to a gene; V was cut back by 6 bases and J by 5 bases. Germline assignment: CDR1 SGDLS and CDR2 YYNGEE. The CDR3 consists of 16 residues. As DNA, the CDR3 is TGTGCCAGCACCGAAAGTCCCCAGGGGGCAAGGTATGGCTACACCTTC. Translated: CASTESPQGARYGYTF.

The chain is built from TRBV30 and TRBJ2-7, with D possibly being TRBD2 (5 bases). Germline V gives CDR1 GTSNPN, CDR2 SVGIG (reference sequence). Deletions cut 1 base from V and 0 bases from J, with 10 bases between. This CDR3 is 14 amino acids long. This CDR3 reads CAWSATAGSYEQYF. The DNA of the CDR3 is TGTGCCTGGAGTGCCACCGCGGGCTCCTACGAGCAGTACTTC.

This chain uses TRBV11-3 with TRBJ2-1; 8 bases line up with TRBD1. The CDR3 covers 15 residues. V lost 5 bases to trimming and J lost 5 bases; unmatched junction nucleotides: 8. Germline CDR1 is SGHNT and CDR2 is YENEEA. CDR3 bases: TGTGCCAGCAGCCCCTCCACAGGGGGAAACAATGAGCAGTTCTTC. As protein: CASSPSTGGNNEQFF.

This sequence joins TRBV7-6 and TRBJ2-7; 8 bases are a match to TRBD2. The junction had 10 bases not matched to a gene; V was cut back by 5 bases and J by 4 bases. This CDR3 comprises 15 residues. CDR1 and CDR2 (germline): SGHVS, FNYEAQ. The CDR3 region has the DNA TGTGCCAGCAGCCCCCTCCGGGAGGGTCGGTACGAGCAGTACTTC. Its protein is CASSPLREGRYEQYF. Full variable domain (outside the CDR3, taken from reference TRBV7-6 and TRBJ2-7): GAGVSQSPRYKVTKRGQDVALRCDPISGHVSLYWYRQALGQGPEFLTYFNYEAQQDKSGLPNDRFSAERPEGSISTLTIQRTEQRDSAMYRCASSPLREGRYEQYFGPGTRLTVT.

The chain combines TRBV6-2 or TRBV6-3 with TRBJ1-2; 8 bases are shared with TRBD1. Germline CDR1 is MNHEY and CDR2 is SVGEGT. This CDR3 is 16 amino acids long. V was clipped by 0 bases and J by 5 bases; unmatched bases: 8. The CDR3 here is CASSYSMSDRGYGYTF. The CDR3 DNA reads TGTGCCAGCAGTTACTCGATGAGCGACAGGGGTTATGGCTACACCTTC.